This TCR beta chain appears in the sequencing data of a study of T-cell reconstitution after alpha-beta-depleted transplantation in children. Study-wide points: Diversity and T-cell counts at one year after transplant derived mostly from new T cells. Several hundred graft clones that had expanded were reportedly the source of alpha-beta T cells about two months after transplant. Recipient T cells and thymic progenitors that survived gave rise to the high TCRbeta diversity observed at day 60 in some patients.

This clonotype has a handful of counts. Its target is not known. CDR3 length: 15 residues. Unmatched junction bases numbered 5, after V lost 5 bases and J lost 3 bases. Germline CDR1 KGHSH, CDR2 LQKENI. Molecular barcoding with unique molecular identifiers was used for the TCRbeta library. TCRdb fed the PCR reads into MiXCR, producing one record per CDR3 protein. Here the sample spans a few hundred thousand distinct CDR3 sequences, roughly 27% being singletons. The source is a boy under two years old with Wiskott-Aldrich syndrome, due to receive a stem cell transplant. This chain links TRBV18 with TRBJ1-5; 9 bases line up with TRBD1. The input for sequencing was PBMCs, taken before TCRalphabeta/CD19-depleted stem cell transplant. The CDR3 sequence is CASSRGTGNNQPQHF. CDR3 DNA: TGTGCCAGCTCAAGGGGGACAGGGAACAATCAGCCCCAGCATTTT.